A selection of T cell receptor beta chains follows, all from one sample in a study of blood T cell repertoires in COVID-19. TCRdb keeps only in-frame clones here, not all; method: immunoSEQ multiplex PCR. The repertoire has around 250,000 clones, roughly 84% of them found once; the top ten carry approximately 9%. The sequenced material came from peripheral blood. The receptors come from a human donor in a cohort sampled during active COVID-19. Both conserved end residues are part of each CDR3. The order of the fields is J gene, clone size, D gene, V gene, CDR3 DNA, CDR3 protein. D genes are given only for firm matches. Clone size is shown for a subset of rows, as once, few, many or a class of expanded clone.

TRBJ1-1 once . TRBV28 TGTGCCAGCACTCTGAAAATAGTACGGAGAAACACTGAAGCTTTCTTT CASTLKIVRRNTEAFF
TRBJ2-2 few . TRBV3-1/TRBV3-2 TGTGCCATCTTTAACACAACCGGGGAGCTGTTTTTT CAIFNTTGELFF
TRBJ2-7 . . TRBV7-9 TGTGCCAGCAGCTTAGGTAGCCTCCGATACGAGCAGTACTTC CASSLGSLRYEQYF
TRBJ2-3 . TRBD2 TRBV2 TGTGCCAGCAGTGAATTTAGTCTAGCGGGGGGCGGTTTTTTCCTCGATACGCAGTATTTT CASSEFSLAGGGFFLDTQYF
TRBJ2-1 . TRBD2 TRBV9 TGTGCCAGCAGCGAGGCCGGGACTAGCGGGCGACTCCACAATGAGCAGTTCTTC CASSEAGTSGRLHNEQFF
TRBJ1-2 . TRBD1 TRBV18 TGTGCCAGCTCACAAAGGGGACAGGGTGGTGGCTACACCTTC CASSQRGQGGGYTF
TRBJ2-5 . TRBD2 TRBV6-1 TGTGCCAGCAGTGAAAATAGCGGGGGGGCTGAGACCCAGTACTTC CASSENSGGAETQYF
TRBJ2-7 . TRBD1 TRBV5-6 TGTGCCAGCAGCTTGTCAGGGGGTGACGAGCAGTACTTC CASSLSGGDEQYF
TRBJ2-1 once . TRBV7-9 TGTGCCAGCAGCTTTAACGGCGGGGGCCTTACCTACAATGAGCAGTTCTTC CASSFNGGGLTYNEQFF
TRBJ2-6 . TRBD1 TRBV15 TGTGCCACCAGCTCCCCGGGGACAGGGATAGCTGGGGCCAACGTCCTGACTTTC CATSSPGTGIAGANVLTF
TRBJ2-3 . TRBD2 TRBV5-1 TGCGCCAGCAGGGTAGCGGGAGGGCCGGGAGATACGCAGTATTTT CASRVAGGPGDTQYF
TRBJ2-2 . . TRBV24-1 TGTGCCACCGGGAGGACAGGCCGTGGCACCGGGGAGCTGTTTTTT CATGRTGRGTGELFF
TRBJ2-1 . TRBD1 TRBV24-1 TGTGCCACCAGTGATCCGGGGACAGCGGAGGATGAGCAGTTCTTC CATSDPGTAEDEQFF
TRBJ2-3 . . TRBV2 TGTGCCAGCACGCGAGTCGGGGTTGAAGATACGCAGTATTTT CASTRVGVEDTQYF